This TCR beta chain was obtained from a study of OX40 agonist ivuxolimab in advanced cancers. Concerning the study at large: The costimulatory receptor OX40 (CD134) was targeted by ivuxolimab, a fully human IgG2 agonistic monoclonal antibody. Intravenous ivuxolimab was administered to patients every 2 weeks at six dose levels: 0.01, 0.1, 0.3, 1.5, 3 and 10 mg/kg. Of the approximately 50 patients in dose escalation, around 19 had hepatocellular carcinoma, some 15 had melanoma, 9 had renal cell carcinoma and 9 had head and neck cancer. In the dose-escalation cohort, around 80% of patients were male, and the mean age was around 65 years with a range of roughly 20 to 79. Prior anti-PD-1, anti-PD-L1 or anti-CTLA-4 therapy was permitted, and approximately 40% of dose-escalation patients had received checkpoint inhibitors. Partial responses occurred in three dose-escalation patients, of whom one had hepatocellular carcinoma and two had cutaneous melanoma. Peripheral TCRbeta sequencing was intended to test whether TCR sequence diversity was altered and clonal T-cell expansion was caused by ivuxolimab. The paper describes the monotherapy dose-escalation part (N = 52 patients) of the phase I trial of ivuxolimab.

Findings and caveats that apply to the study as a whole: On average, CD8+ T cells showed more expanded clones than CD4+ T cells after ivuxolimab. Which antigens the clonally expanded peripheral T cells were specific for was not determined. At doses from 0.1 to 3.0 mg/kg, clonal expansion was seen in both CD4+ and CD8+ blood T cells between baseline and week 6. Partial responders in the 0.1-3.0 mg/kg groups had among the lowest normalized peripheral clonal expansion, especially among CD8+ T cells. Low levels of normalized T-cell clonal expansion were also seen in some patients who did not respond.

A note on this clone: No cognate antigen has been identified for it. Per-nucleotide qualities are absent, and no much larger clonotype sits a single base away.

There are 14 amino acids in the CDR3, from cysteine to phenylalanine inclusive. CDR3 DNA only is kept here, 42 bases in frame from base 1. Cut back by 1 base and 4 bases, the V and J ends lie 9 bases apart. CDR1 is given as SNHLY and CDR2 as FYNNEI, both from the germline V gene. Patients with a history of autoimmune disease or receiving systemic immunosuppression were excluded from the trial. Peripheral blood for TCR sequencing was collected from all dose cohorts at baseline, on cycle 4 day 1, and on cycle 7 day 1. Samples were obtained from an open-label, multicenter, first-in-human phase I dose-escalation trial of ivuxolimab. Adults with locally advanced or metastatic melanoma, renal cell, hepatocellular, or head and neck squamous cell carcinoma were enrolled in the trial. Before TCR sequencing, CD4+ and CD8+ T cells were separately sorted from peripheral blood. For sequencing of the TCRbeta CDR3 region, genomic DNA was extracted from the sorted cells. The immunoSEQ Assay was used for sequencing of TCRbeta CDR3 regions. Imported from immuneACCESS, the table was reduced by TCRdb to in-frame sequences with V and J called. These copies leave out some clones; in studies compared against another copy, an unresolved V gene accounts for under half, and the cause of the remainder is not known. The sample table holds tens of thousands of clones, of which 88% were seen once. Roughly 2.9% of the sample lies in the top ten.

Sequencing used CD4+ or CD8+ T cells sorted from blood, obtained in a trial of the OX40 agonist ivuxolimab. The TCR comes from an adult with an advanced solid tumor such as melanoma, head and neck, liver or kidney cancer. The sequence is built from TRBV2 and TRBJ2-3; a tentative D call is TRBD2 (5 bases match). The nucleotide sequence reads as follows: TGTGCCAGCAGTGAAGGGTCGGGGTCAGATACGCAGTATTTT. This codes for CASSEGSGSDTQYF.